The entry below gives a single TCR beta chain sequence along with its context. Antigen: not known. V lost 4 bases and J lost 4; bases outside the gene matches: 11. Germline CDR1 SGHDN, CDR2 FVKESK. The CDR3 consists of 16 residues. Pooled samples include second doses given at about 4 or 12 weeks. This entry belongs to a study of T cell responses to AZD1222 COVID-19 vaccine. Whole-study findings and limits: Only 6 or 7 AZD1222 recipients tested seropositive at baseline.

Assay used: immunoSEQ multiplex PCR; TCRdb lists only in-frame clones, some missing. The data contain about 83,000 clones, 80% to 95% of them singletons. J is TRBJ2-3 and V is TRBV14, with TRBD2 identical over 7 bases. The receptor's source is an adult who received the AZD1222 COVID-19 vaccine. This material consisted of peripheral blood, taken 28 days after the second AZD1222 dose. Here the CDR3 DNA reads TGTGCCAGCAGCCCCCTTGGGGCGGGAGTGGCAGATACGCAGTATTTT. Amino acids: CASSPLGAGVADTQYF.